This T cell receptor beta chain came from a study of breast tumors, draining lymph nodes, adjacent tissues. CDR1 and CDR2 (germline): SGHVS, FNYEAQ. Trimming at V came to 5 bases and at J to 4 bases, leaving 2 bases not matched to a gene. The CDR3 is made up of 13 amino acids. TCRdb recomputed calls from the multiplex PCR reads with MiXCR, one row per CDR3 protein. The sample has under 35,000 distinct CDR3 sequences, about 60% seen once. Material for sequencing was breast tumor tissue. The J gene is TRBJ2-1, the V gene TRBV7-6; 7 bases align to TRBD1. The clonotype comes from a female donor with breast cancer. Some clones in this sample may be carry-over from other donors' samples. The CDR3 coding sequence is TGTGCCAGCAGCGTGGGACAGTACAATGAGCAGTTCTTC. Protein: CASSVGQYNEQFF.